A selection of T cell receptor beta chains follows, all from one sample in a study of beta chain features in type 1 diabetes. The protocol was immunoSEQ multiplex PCR, while the TCRdb copy is restricted to in-frame clones and leaves out a portion. The repertoire consists of 150,000 to 200,000 clones, with 7.8% occurring once and the leading ten covering roughly 0.97%. Sequences were obtained from central memory CD4+ T cells from blood. The receptors here all came from a middle-aged woman with type 1 diabetes. The CDR3 runs from the conserved cysteine through the conserved F or W. A D gene is named only where the DNA matches it firmly. The size field is filled for only some rows; it gives once, few, many or a size class.

>-|14|few|TRBV4-3|TRBJ2-5
TGCGCCAGCAGCCAAGTGGCAGGGCCAGAGACCCAGTACTTC
CASSQVAGPETQYF
>-|14|few|TRBV15|TRBJ1-4
TGTGCCACCAGCTTAGCGGGAGGTGATGAAAAACTGTTTTTT
CATSLAGGDEKLFF
>-|14|few|TRBV6-6|TRBJ2-5
TGTGCCAGCAGTTACTCCGCCGCGCAAGAGACCCAGTACTTC
CASSYSAAQETQYF
>TRBD1|15|-|TRBV7-2|TRBJ1-6
TGTGCCAGCAGCTTATGGACAGGTCCTAATTCACCCCTCCACTTT
CASSLWTGPNSPLHF
>TRBD2|13|few|TRBV30|TRBJ2-3
TGTGCCTGGGCTAGCGGGAGGAGGGATACGCAGTATTTT
CAWASGRRDTQYF
>-|17|many|TRBV23-1|TRBJ1-1
TGCGCCAGCAGTCAACCGGAGCGAGCAGAGAACCACACTGAAGCTTTCTTT
CASSQPERAENHTEAFF
>TRBD1|14|few|TRBV18|TRBJ2-7
TGTGCCAGCTCAGAGGGACAGGGATCCTACGAGCAGTACTTC
CASSEGQGSYEQYF
>-|12|many|TRBV30|TRBJ1-2
TGTGCCTGGAGCCCGAACAGGGACCTAATCTACTTC
CAWSPNRDLIYF
>TRBD1|15|-|TRBV5-1|TRBJ1-4
TGCGCCAGCAGCTTGGACAGGGGGGGGAATGAAAAACTGTTTTTT
CASSLDRGGNEKLFF
>TRBD2|20|-|TRBV6-1|TRBJ2-5
TGTGCCAGCAGTGAAGTGGGTCTAACTAGCGGGAGGGCTTCTCAAGAGACCCAGTACTTC
CASSEVGLTSGRASQETQYF
>TRBD1|13|-|TRBV19|TRBJ1-5
TGTGCCAGTAGTGGGACAGGCCCTCAGCCCCAGCATTTT
CASSGTGPQPQHF
>-|11|-|TRBV6-5|TRBJ2-3
TGTGCCATTTCAGCGGCGGATACGCAGTATTTT
CAISAADTQYF
>-|14|-|TRBV13|TRBJ2-7
TGTGCCAGCAGCCGAGATCGGACACACTACGAGCAGTACTTC
CASSRDRTHYEQYF
>TRBD2|13|few|TRBV27|TRBJ2-5
TGTGCCAGCAGTGATAGCGGGCAAGAGACCCAGTACTTC
CASSDSGQETQYF
>-|15|few|TRBV7-2|TRBJ1-2
TGTGCCAGCAGCTCGCGGGGGGGAAAGGGCTATGGCTACACCTTC
CASSSRGGKGYGYTF
>-|13|-|TRBV5-8|TRBJ2-1
TGTGCCAGCAGCGTAAACAGGGTCAATGAGCAGTTCTTC
CASSVNRVNEQFF
>TRBD1|15|-|TRBV11-2|TRBJ2-6
TGTGCCAGCACCGGACAGGGAGATGGGGCCAACGTCCTGACTTTC
CASTGQGDGANVLTF
>-|11|-|TRBV29-1|TRBJ1-4
TGCAGCGTTGCAAGAGGGGAAAAACTGTTTTTT
CSVARGEKLFF
>TRBD1|16|few|TRBV6-1|TRBJ1-5
TGTGCCAGCAGTGAATCGGGGACAGGGGGCAATCAGCCCCAGCATTTT
CASSESGTGGNQPQHF
>-|15|-|TRBV5-8|TRBJ1-6
TGTGCCAGCAGCTATCGGGGGGTAACGAATTCACCCCTCCACTTT
CASSYRGVTNSPLHF
>TRBD1|14|-|TRBV5-1|TRBJ1-4
TGCGCCAGCAGCTACCGGGACAGGAATGAAAAACTGTTTTTT
CASSYRDRNEKLFF
>TRBD1|14|many|TRBV18|TRBJ2-7
TGTGCCAGCTCACCCGACAGGGGGCTCAACGAGCAGTACTTC
CASSPDRGLNEQYF
>-|14|-|TRBV7-9|TRBJ1-5
TGTGCCAGCAGCTTCGGGGTTTCGGGGGAGCCCCAGCATTTT
CASSFGVSGEPQHF
>-|11|-|TRBV28|TRBJ2-7
TGTGCCAGCAGTCCCCACTACGAGCAGTACTTC
CASSPHYEQYF
>-|14|few|TRBV2|TRBJ2-7
TGTGCCAGCAGGATGATGGGAGTTATAAACGAGCAGTACTTC
CASRMMGVINEQYF
>TRBD1|14|few|TRBV7-6|TRBJ1-2
TGTGCCAGCAGCCGGAGGACAGGGGCGGATGGCTACACCTTC
CASSRRTGADGYTF
>TRBD2|13|few|TRBV14|TRBJ2-5
TGTGCCAGCAGCAAGCCCGGGGGGGGGACCCAGTACTTC
CASSKPGGGTQYF
>TRBD1|16|few|TRBV27|TRBJ2-3
TGTGCCAGCAGTTTACGGCCAGGGGGCATGTCAGATACGCAGTATTTT
CASSLRPGGMSDTQYF
>-|15|few|TRBV18|TRBJ2-7
TGTGCCAGCTCACGGGCCCAGGAGCGGACCTACGAGCAGTACTTC
CASSRAQERTYEQYF
>TRBD2|13|-|TRBV7-2|TRBJ2-1
TGTGCCACCGCGGGGGGGAGGGGGAATGAGCAGTTCTTC
CATAGGRGNEQFF
>TRBD2|14|-|TRBV11-1|TRBJ2-3
TGTGCCAGCAGCCCCGGGACTAGCGCAGATACGCAGTATTTT
CASSPGTSADTQYF
>TRBD1|16|few|TRBV5-1|TRBJ2-3
TGCGCCAGCAGCCTACGGAGGGACAGGGCGGCAGATACGCAGTATTTT
CASSLRRDRAADTQYF
>TRBD1|14|-|TRBV12-5|TRBJ2-1
TGTGCTAGTGGTAACACACAGGGGACAAATGAGCAGTTCTTC
CASGNTQGTNEQFF
>-|17|many|TRBV28|TRBJ2-6
TGTGCCAGCAGTTCTTCTCCTAAGAAGTCTGGGGCCAACGTCCTGACTTTC
CASSSSPKKSGANVLTF
>TRBD2|17|many|TRBV4-3|TRBJ2-7
TGCGCCAGCAGCCAAGGTTGGGGGGGAACGAGCTCCTACGAGCAGTACTTC
CASSQGWGGTSSYEQYF
>TRBD1|18|many|TRBV4-1|TRBJ2-6
TGCGCCAGCAGCCCCAGACAGGGTCGAGAATCCGGGGCCAACGTCCTGACTTTC
CASSPRQGRESGANVLTF
>-|15|few|TRBV6-6|TRBJ1-2
TGTGCCACCAACTCACCAGGGGACACTAACTATGGCTACACCTTC
CATNSPGDTNYGYTF
>-|13|few|TRBV7-2|TRBJ1-2
TGTGCCAGCAGCTCAATTCGACTGGATGGCTACACCTTC
CASSSIRLDGYTF
>-|17|-|TRBV4-3|TRBJ1-6
TGCGCCAGCAGCCAAGAAGATAGGGGGACAAATAATTCACCCCTCCACTTT
CASSQEDRGTNNSPLHF
>TRBD2|14|few|TRBV6-6|TRBJ2-7
TGTGCCAGCAGTGCGGCGGGGGGCTCCTACGAGCAGTACTTC
CASSAAGGSYEQYF
>TRBD1|13|many|TRBV29-1|TRBJ1-1
TGCAGCGCCGACAGGGGACCTGACACTGAAGCTTTCTTT
CSADRGPDTEAFF
>-|15|-|TRBV4-2|TRBJ2-2
TGTGCCAGCAGCCAGGTCCGGGGGAACACCGGGGAGCTGTTTTTT
CASSQVRGNTGELFF
>-|14|many|TRBV7-9|TRBJ1-2
TGTGCCAGCAGCTCAAGCCTCCTGAACTATGGCTACACCTTC
CASSSSLLNYGYTF
>-|12|few|TRBV5-1|TRBJ2-7
TGCGCCAGCAGCTATTCAGGGAACGAGCAGTACTTC
CASSYSGNEQYF
>-|13|-|TRBV7-2|TRBJ1-3
TGTGCCAGCAGCCTGACAACTGGAAACACCATATATTTT
CASSLTTGNTIYF
>-|14|-|TRBV25-1|TRBJ2-5
TGTGCCAGCAGTGAATTCAAGGGGGACGAGACCCAGTACTTC
CASSEFKGDETQYF
>-|15|few|TRBV7-8|TRBJ1-1
TGTGCCAGCAGCTTAGTTTTACAGGACGGTGAAACAGCTTTCTTT
CASSLVLQDGETAFF
>TRBD1|16|few|TRBV9|TRBJ2-7
TGTGCCAGCAGCGTTTTGGGGACAGCCCACAACTCCGAGCAGTACTTC
CASSVLGTAHNSEQYF
>-|13|few|TRBV6-5|TRBJ1-5
TGTGCCAGCAGTTACGAGCGAGATCAGCCCCAGCATTTT
CASSYERDQPQHF
>-|14|-|TRBV7-8|TRBJ2-1
TGTGCCAGCAGCTTGCTCTCAATTACAATCGAGCAGTTCTTC
CASSLLSITIEQFF
>-|10|-|TRBV14|TRBJ1-1
TGTGCCAGCAGCCAAGTTGAGGCTTTCTTT
CASSQVEAFF
>TRBD2|17|few|TRBV5-4|TRBJ2-5
TGTGCCAGCAGCCCTCCCACTGGGGGCGGGAGGGCCGAGACCCAGTACTTC
CASSPPTGGGRAETQYF
>-|12|many|TRBV15|TRBJ1-1
TGTGCCACCAGCAGAGGAGACACTGAAGCTTTCTTT
CATSRGDTEAFF
>-|15|few|TRBV21-1|TRBJ1-4
TGTGCCAGCAGCAATCGGACAGGGGGTAATGAAAAACTGTTTTTT
CASSNRTGGNEKLFF
>TRBD1|14|-|TRBV13|TRBJ1-4
TGTGCCAGCAGTCTACAGGGGGCCTTCGAAAAACTGTTTTTT
CASSLQGAFEKLFF
>-|15|-|TRBV30|TRBJ2-7
TGTGCCTGGAGTATTATGACAGTCGGAGCTTACGAGCAGTACTTC
CAWSIMTVGAYEQYF
>-|13|few|TRBV21-1|TRBJ1-1
TGTGCCAGCAGCAAAGTCTCGAGGCCTGAAGCTTTCTTT
CASSKVSRPEAFF
>-|16|-|TRBV7-2|TRBJ2-2
TGTGCCAGCAGCGTGGGCCGACGGGACTCCACCGGGGAGCTGTTTTTT
CASSVGRRDSTGELFF
>-|11|few|TRBV5-4|TRBJ2-7
TGTGCCAGCAGTCTCTCGGACGAGCAGTACTTC
CASSLSDEQYF